These 4 T cell receptor beta chains originate from one sample sequenced in a study of cytomegalovirus exposure and HLA in healthy donors. 13 Jbeta primers and 60 Vbeta primers were used for the PCR. Sequenced by immunoSEQ multiplex PCR; TCRdb stores in-frame clones only, minus some. The sample holds approximately 110,000 clones; 65% to 80% are singletons and the top ten take about 4.9%. Input material: PBMCs. Receptor source: a man aged 30 to 39 in good health and CMV-seropositive.

This clone appeared a few times. A single base separates this from a much larger clone, so it may be a read error. The chain uses TRBV7-2 and TRBJ1-2; TRBD1 is a possible D gene (6 bases). The CDR3 is 12 residues long. Germline V gene lookup returns CDR1 SGHTA and CDR2 FQGNSA. V dropped 5 bases and J dropped 11 bases, with 15 bases sitting between them. This chain's CDR3 is CASSPGERWYTF. Here the CDR3 DNA reads TGTGCCAGCAGCCCAGGGGAAAGGTGGTACACCTTC.

The chain recombines TRBV6-1 with TRBJ1-5; TRBD1 is a possible D gene (6 bases). The V and J ends lost 10 bases and 3 bases respectively, with 10 bases between them. There are 12 residues in the CDR3. CDR1 is MNHNS and CDR2 is SASEGT in the germline V gene. The CDR3 DNA reads TGTGCCACCGGGACACCCAATCAGCCCCAGCATTTT. This translates into CATGTPNQPQHF.

This clone was seen only a few times. V usage is TRBV7-6 and J usage is TRBJ1-1; TRBD1 aligns across 7 bases. Germline-derived CDR1 and CDR2 are SGHVS and FNYEAQ. The CDR3 extends over 15 amino acids. V gave up 0 bases and J gave up 0 bases; unmatched junction bases: 1. The CDR3 region has the DNA TGTGCCAGCAGCTTAGCCCAGGGGGTGAACACTGAAGCTTTCTTT. Translated: CASSLAQGVNTEAFF.

The chain couples TRBV11-3 to TRBJ1-6; 10 bases align to TRBD1. The V segment lost 1 base and the J segment 7 bases; nucleotides outside the gene matches: 7. The CDR3 has 17 amino acids. The V gene's germline CDR1 is SGHNT and CDR2 YENEEA. DNA for the CDR3: TGTGCCAGCAGCTTAGGGGACAGGGGATGGAGCAATTCACCCCTCCACTTT. Protein: CASSLGDRGWSNSPLHF.